These 23 T cell receptor beta chains were all obtained from the same sample, sequenced in a study of OX40 agonist ivuxolimab in advanced cancers. Profiling relied on immunoSEQ multiplex PCR, and the TCRdb table lists in-frame clones only, not all of them. This sample has 55,000 to 70,000 clones, with around 83% found just once. Sequenced material: CD4+ or CD8+ T cells sorted from blood, taken in a trial of the OX40 agonist ivuxolimab. These receptors all come from an adult with an advanced solid tumor such as melanoma, head and neck, liver or kidney cancer.

The V call is TRBV29-1, the J call TRBJ1-5; D gene unclear. The CDR3 sequence is 12 residues long. Trimming removed 5 bases at V and 2 bases at J, with 7 bases between. The V gene's germline CDR1 is SQVTM and CDR2 ANQGSEA. The CDR3 DNA reads as TGCAGCGTTTCCCAGCGCAATCAGCCCCAGCATTTT. Encoded protein: CSVSQRNQPQHF.

CDR3 region: CASSYSQSHSGNTIYF. Written as DNA, the CDR3 is TGTGCCAGCAGTTACTCACAGAGTCACTCTGGAAACACCATATATTTT. This sequence joins TRBV6-5 and TRBJ1-3; D unclear. Germline V lookup: CDR1 MNHEY, CDR2 SVGAGI. CDR3 length: 16 amino acids. V lost 0 bases, J lost 0 bases, and 9 bases lay in between.

In regard to this clone: The junction does not match germline at one end; this may be a read error. The chain carries TRBV25-1 and TRBJ1-4; D is possibly TRBD1 (5 bases). Germline V gives CDR1 MGHDK, CDR2 SYGVNS. The length of the CDR3 is 14 residues. CDR3 in amino acids: CASSEWGDHEKLFF. Written as DNA, the CDR3 is TGTGCCAGCAGCGAATGGGGGGACCATGAAAAACTGTTTTTT.

The CDR3 is CASSTPHGIKETQYF. The CDR3 coding sequence is TGTGCCAGCAGCACCCCTCACGGGATTAAAGAGACCCAGTACTTC. The genes are TRBV9 and TRBJ2-5, with a possible D match to TRBD2 (5 bases). The V end was cut by 4 bases, the J end by 3 bases, with 16 bases between. Germline V lookup: CDR1 SGDLS, CDR2 YYNGEE. This CDR3 spans 15 amino acids.

This clone was detected only a few times. The rearrangement uses TRBV10-3 and TRBJ1-6; TRBD1 is a possible D gene (6 bases). Trimming pared 6 bases from V and 0 bases from J, leaving 12 bases between. From germline, CDR1 is ENHRY and CDR2 SYGVKD. The CDR3 contains 16 residues. The CDR3 loop reads CAIRTGSDSYNSPLHF. DNA of the CDR3: TGTGCCATCAGAACAGGGTCCGACTCCTATAATTCACCCCTCCACTTT.

The chain is built from TRBV19 and TRBJ2-4, with D perhaps matching TRBD1 (5 bases). The CDR3 length is 14 residues. Germline CDR1 is LNHDA and CDR2 is SQIVND (reference sequence). V lost 2 bases, J lost 4 bases, and 9 bases lay in between. CDR3 in amino acids: CASSISAGKNIQYF. The CDR3, as DNA: TGTGCCAGTAGTATATCGGCAGGGAAAAACATTCAGTACTTC.

This chain links TRBV4-1 with TRBJ2-6; either TRBD1 or TRBD2 may supply D (5 bases each). This CDR3 comprises 16 residues. The germline V gene has CDR1 MGHRA and CDR2 YSYEKL. V lost 4 bases and J lost 0, with 10 bases in between. The CDR3 nucleotides are TGCGCCAGCAGCCTTGGGGGTCTCTCTGGGGCCAACGTCCTGACTTTC. Translated, it gives CASSLGGLSGANVLTF.

V and J are TRBV2 and TRBJ2-1, with 9 bases matching TRBD1. Germline assignment: CDR1 SNHLY and CDR2 FYNNEI. V dropped 6 bases and J dropped 4; count of bases not matched to a gene: 4. The CDR3 runs 14 residues. CDR3 nucleotide sequence: TGTGCCAGCAGAGTAGACAGGGGGTACAATGAGCAGTTCTTC. Amino acids: CASRVDRGYNEQFF.

The chain joins TRBV6-6 to TRBJ2-2, with TRBD1 identical over 7 bases. Looked up from germline, CDR1 is MNHNY and CDR2 is SVGAGI (reference sequence). Trimming took 2 bases from V and 4 from J; bases not matched to a gene: 4. The CDR3 sequence is 15 residues long. The CDR3 coding sequence is TGTGCCAGCAGTTACAGGGGGCTAAGCACCGGGGAGCTGTTTTTT. Translating it yields CASSYRGLSTGELFF.

The gene calls are TRBV6-6 and TRBJ2-2; TRBD2 agrees at 7 bases. CDR3 length: 16 amino acids. J lost 7 bases, V lost 0 bases, and 8 bases had no gene match. Germline CDR1 is MNHNY and CDR2 is SVGAGI (reference sequence). The CDR3 nucleotides read TGTGCCAGCAGTTACTCGTCGGCGGGGGTTCACGGGGAGCTGTTTTTT. Residues: CASSYSSAGVHGELFF.

This clone was picked up a small number of times. The chain has TRBV19 and TRBJ2-3, with unresolved D. Germline CDR1 is LNHDA and CDR2 is SQIVND (reference sequence). The CDR3 length is 14 residues. Trimming cost V 2 bases and J 0 bases, with 6 bases left between them. CDR3 sequence (DNA): TGTGCCAGTAGTATATCCGGCAGCACAGATACGCAGTATTTT. It translates to CASSISGSTDTQYF.

This clone was recorded once. The CDR3 bases are TGTGCCAGTAGTAGGGGGGGGACTAGCGGAGACAATGAGCAGTTCTTC. This codes for CASSRGGTSGDNEQFF. The chain recombines TRBV19 with TRBJ2-1, with TRBD2 matching 11 bases. V shed 4 bases and J 5 bases; nucleotides not matched to a gene: 7. The CDR3 contains 16 residues. The germline V gene has CDR1 LNHDA and CDR2 SQIVND (reference sequence).

CDR3 in amino acids: CASSENQVGTEAFF. As DNA, the CDR3 is TGTGCCAGCAGTGAAAATCAGGTAGGGACTGAAGCTTTCTTT. The chain uses TRBV2 and TRBJ1-1; D is ambiguous. Germline CDR1 SNHLY, CDR2 FYNNEI. CDR3 length: 14 amino acids. V dropped 2 bases and J dropped 5 bases, with 12 bases sitting between them.

The chain combines TRBV29-1 with TRBJ2-7; D is unclear. The CDR3 is 14 amino acids. Trimming pared 4 bases from V and 0 bases from J, leaving 13 bases between. Germline V gives CDR1 SQVTM, CDR2 ANQGSEA. The CDR3 sequence is CSVGPRVSSYEQYF. The CDR3 region has the DNA TGCAGCGTTGGTCCCCGGGTTTCCTCCTACGAGCAGTACTTC.

Only one count was recorded for this clone. V usage is TRBV6-5 and J usage is TRBJ1-1; maybe TRBD1 (6 bases). CDR3 size: 14 residues. V lost 6 bases and J lost 0, with 11 bases in between. Germline V CDR1 and CDR2: MNHEY, SVGAGI. CDR3 region: CASRSDRMNTEAFF. The CDR3 coding sequence is TGTGCCAGCAGGTCAGACAGGATGAACACTGAAGCTTTCTTT.

This chain connects TRBV5-4 to TRBJ1-6; 7 bases are a match to TRBD1. The trim removed 4 bases at V and 7 bases at J, leaving 5 bases unmatched. CDR3 length: 14 residues. CDR1 and CDR2 from the germline V gene are SGHNT and YYREEE (reference sequence). The CDR3 DNA reads as TGTGCCAGCAGCCAGGACAGGACGAATTCACCCCTCCACTTT. Translated: CASSQDRTNSPLHF.

V and J are TRBV10-3 and TRBJ2-7; D is perhaps TRBD1 (6 bases). Trimming took off 3 bases at V and 2 bases at J, with 17 bases between the two ends. This CDR3 spans 16 amino acids. CDR1 ENHRY and CDR2 SYGVKD come from the germline V gene. CDR3 amino acids: CAISDSGGRGTYEQYF. The DNA of the CDR3 is TGTGCCATCAGTGATTCTGGGGGCAGGGGTACCTACGAGCAGTACTTC.

This clone was seen once. The chain uses TRBV7-8 and TRBJ1-4; 7 bases are shared with TRBD1. CDR3 size: 16 residues. J gave up 7 bases and V 5 bases, and 13 bases lay outside the gene matches. The germline V gene has CDR1 SGHVS and CDR2 FQNEAQ. The CDR3 DNA sequence: TGTGCCAGCAGCCTTATGACAGGGATGGGGGGTGAAAAACTGTTTTTT. It is translated as CASSLMTGMGGEKLFF.

The V and J genes are TRBV10-3 and TRBJ1-6, with 8 bases fitting TRBD1. CDR1 and CDR2 from the germline V gene are ENHRY and SYGVKD. Unmatched junction bases numbered 6, after V lost 7 bases and J lost 7 bases. This CDR3 is built from 14 residues. The CDR3 coding sequence is TGTGCCATCAAACCTGGACAGGGCAATTCACCCCTCCACTTT. Protein product: CAIKPGQGNSPLHF.

The chain couples TRBV4-1 to TRBJ1-1; the D gene is possibly TRBD1 (5 bases). With 2 bases removed from V and 11 bases from J, the gap between germline ends came to 9 bases. This CDR3 region has 11 residues. In germline, CDR1 is MGHRA, CDR2 YSYEKL. The CDR3 coding sequence is TGCGCCAGCAGCCAAATGGGGGGTGCTTTCTTT. It encodes CASSQMGGAFF.

The chain couples TRBV11-2 to TRBJ2-1; D is unclear. The CDR3 length is 13 residues. V was shortened by 5 bases and J by 9 bases, with 14 bases between the two germline ends. Germline CDR1 and CDR2: SGHAT and FQNNGV. CDR3 coding DNA: TGTGCCAGCAGCGACATAAAAGCCGGTGAGCAGTTCTTC. It yields the protein CASSDIKAGEQFF.

This rearrangement joins TRBV5-1 to TRBJ1-3; no definite D call. This CDR3 has 15 residues. Germline CDR1 SGHRS, CDR2 YFSETQ. V was pared by 2 bases and J by 2 bases, with 11 bases between. The CDR3 loop is CASSLGQTTGNTIYF. The CDR3 DNA is TGCGCCAGCAGCTTAGGCCAGACCACTGGAAACACCATATATTTT. The variable domain in full, with the rest retrieved from reference TRBV5-1 and TRBJ1-3, is KAGVTQTPRYLIKTRGQQVTLSCSPISGHRSVSWYQQTPGQGLQFLFEYFSETQRNKGNFPGRFSGRQFSNSRSEMNVSTLELGDSALYLCASSLGQTTGNTIYFGEGSWLTVV.

V usage is TRBV18 and J usage is TRBJ2-1, with 8 bases fitting TRBD2. Germline-derived CDR1 and CDR2 are KGHSH and LQKENI. Unmatched junction bases numbered 10, after V lost 6 bases and J lost 6 bases. CDR3 length: 15 residues. The CDR3 protein is CASSLRGGSANEQFF. The CDR3 coding sequence is TGTGCCAGCTCCCTCCGGGGGGGCTCTGCCAATGAGCAGTTCTTC.